This T cell receptor (beta chain) is drawn from a study of T-cell reconstitution after alpha-beta-depleted transplantation in children. Study-wide results and caveats: Where alpha-beta T cells came from about two months after transplant was reportedly several hundred expanded graft clones. Newly produced T cells mostly provided counts and TCRbeta diversity after one year, as hyperexpanded clones declined. High day-60 TCRbeta diversity in some patients came from surviving recipient T cells and thymic progenitors.

This clonotype was observed at least ten times. Its matching antigen is unknown. Preparing the TCRbeta library involved the use of unique molecular identifiers. From the PCR reads, TCRdb called clonotypes with MiXCR, one entry per CDR3 protein. Altogether 240,000 or so distinct CDR3 sequences are present, 6.5% to 10% being singletons, with the ten largest covering almost 6.5%. The CDR3 has 15 residues. Per the germline V gene, CDR1 is SEHNR and CDR2 is FQNEAQ (reference sequence). Trimming stripped 6 bases from V and 5 bases from J, with 19 bases between. The chain employs TRBV7-9 and TRBJ1-1, with D uncertain. The sample was PBMCs, mostly from graft donor cells, taken 180 days after TCRalphabeta/CD19-depleted stem cell transplant. The receptor's source is a male patient under 18 who had a stem cell transplant for acute lymphoblastic leukemia, so the T cells may come from the graft donor. The CDR3, as DNA: TGTGCCAGCAGTCCTAGGGTGGGAGGTGAGACTGAAGCTTTCTTT. Protein: CASSPRVGGETEAFF.